The clone carrying this T cell receptor (beta chain) was found many times. Its antigen remains unknown. This sample was included in a study of T cells in Graves' hyperthyroidism and ophthalmopathy. Whole-study results and caveats: In blood, most of the thyroid clonotypes expanded above 0.001 were also present.

Hyperthyroidism of Graves' type that showed no ophthalmopathy progression within 18 months was stable. TCR beta CDR3 sequences were amplified from RNA transcripts. An initial round of RT-PCR targeting the TCR CDR3 relied on the HTBI primer set. TCRdb reanalysed the multiplex PCR reads using MiXCR and keeps one entry per CDR3 protein. The data contain just over 550,000 distinct CDR3 sequences, 46% of them singletons. There are 15 residues in the CDR3. CDR1 LNHNV and CDR2 YYDKDF come from the germline V gene (reference sequence). Trimming removed 0 bases from V and 1 base from J, with 9 bases in between.

This chain connects TRBV15 to TRBJ1-1; no clear D. The sequencing sample was made of peripheral blood or thyroid tissue (not recorded which). The clonotype comes from a woman between 18 and 30 years old with Graves' hyperthyroidism. The CDR3 DNA sequence: TGTGCCACCAGCAGAGATACAGACTGGAACACTGAAGCTTTCTTT. Its translation: CATSRDTDWNTEAFF.